One TCR beta chain is described in this entry. These data come from a study of OX40 agonist ivuxolimab in advanced cancers. The data were produced by immunoSEQ multiplex PCR, yet TCRdb's version contains in-frame clones alone and is incomplete. The data contain about 60,000 clones, roughly 93% of them singletons. The V gene lost 1 base and the J gene lost 8 bases, with 6 bases spanning the gap. The germline gives CDR1 MGHRA, CDR2 YSYEKL. The CDR3 is 11 amino acids. V gene TRBV4-1 combines with J gene TRBJ2-7; D call uncertain. This TCR was recovered from an adult with an advanced solid tumor such as melanoma, head and neck, liver or kidney cancer. This specimen was CD4+ or CD8+ T cells sorted from blood, taken in a trial of the OX40 agonist ivuxolimab. The CDR3 loop is CASSQAMQQYF. CDR3 coding DNA: TGCGCCAGCAGCCAAGCAATGCAGCAGTACTTC.